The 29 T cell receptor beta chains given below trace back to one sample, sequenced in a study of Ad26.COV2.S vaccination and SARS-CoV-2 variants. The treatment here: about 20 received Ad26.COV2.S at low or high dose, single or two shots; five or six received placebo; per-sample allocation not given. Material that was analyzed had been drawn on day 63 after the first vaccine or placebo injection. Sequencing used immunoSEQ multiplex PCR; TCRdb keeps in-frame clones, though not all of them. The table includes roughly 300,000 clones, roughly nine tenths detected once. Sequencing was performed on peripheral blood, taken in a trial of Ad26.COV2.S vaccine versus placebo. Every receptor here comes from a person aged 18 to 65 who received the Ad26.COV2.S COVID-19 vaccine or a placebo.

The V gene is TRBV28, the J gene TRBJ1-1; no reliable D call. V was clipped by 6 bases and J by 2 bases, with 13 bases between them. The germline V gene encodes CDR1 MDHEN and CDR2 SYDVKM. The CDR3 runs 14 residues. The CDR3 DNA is TGTGCCAGCAGCTTTAGAGTACCCAACACTGAAGCTTTCTTT. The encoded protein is CASSFRVPNTEAFF.

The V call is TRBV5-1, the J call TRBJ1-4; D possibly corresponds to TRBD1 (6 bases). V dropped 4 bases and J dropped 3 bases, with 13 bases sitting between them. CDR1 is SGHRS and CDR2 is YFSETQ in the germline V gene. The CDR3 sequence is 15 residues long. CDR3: CASSATGKSNEKLFF. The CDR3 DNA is TGCGCCAGCAGCGCCACAGGGAAATCTAATGAAAAACTGTTTTTT.

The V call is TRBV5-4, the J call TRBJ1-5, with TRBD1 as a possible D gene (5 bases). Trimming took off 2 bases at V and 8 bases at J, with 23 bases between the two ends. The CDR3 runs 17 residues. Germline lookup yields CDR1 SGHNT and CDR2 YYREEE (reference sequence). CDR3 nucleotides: TGTGCCAGCAGCTTAAGACTAGGAGGGGCCCTAGATGAGCCCCAGCATTTT. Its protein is CASSLRLGGALDEPQHF.

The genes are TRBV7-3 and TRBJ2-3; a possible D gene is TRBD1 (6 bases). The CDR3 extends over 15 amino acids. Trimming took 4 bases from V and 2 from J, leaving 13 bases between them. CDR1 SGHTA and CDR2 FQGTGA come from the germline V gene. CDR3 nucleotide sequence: TGTGCCAGCAGCTCACAGACAGGACACACAGATACGCAGTATTTT. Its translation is CASSSQTGHTDTQYF.

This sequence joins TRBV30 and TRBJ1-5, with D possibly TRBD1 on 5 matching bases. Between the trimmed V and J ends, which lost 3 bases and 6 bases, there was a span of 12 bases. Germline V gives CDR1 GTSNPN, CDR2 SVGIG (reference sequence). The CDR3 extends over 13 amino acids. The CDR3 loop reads CAWRASGVQPQHF. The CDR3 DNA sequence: TGTGCCTGGAGGGCGTCGGGGGTTCAGCCCCAGCATTTT.

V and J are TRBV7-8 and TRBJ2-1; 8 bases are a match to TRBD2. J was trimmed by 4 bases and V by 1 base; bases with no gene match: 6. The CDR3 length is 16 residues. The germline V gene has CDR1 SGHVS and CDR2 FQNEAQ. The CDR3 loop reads CASSLGFAGGYNEQFF. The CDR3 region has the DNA TGTGCCAGCAGCTTAGGCTTTGCGGGGGGATACAATGAGCAGTTCTTC.

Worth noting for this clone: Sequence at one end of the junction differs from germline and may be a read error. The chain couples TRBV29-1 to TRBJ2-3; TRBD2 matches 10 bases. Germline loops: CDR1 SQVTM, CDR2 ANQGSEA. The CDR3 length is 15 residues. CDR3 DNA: TGCAGCGTAGAAGCGACTAGCGGGAGCACAGATACGCAGTATTTT. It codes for CSVEATSGSTDTQYF.

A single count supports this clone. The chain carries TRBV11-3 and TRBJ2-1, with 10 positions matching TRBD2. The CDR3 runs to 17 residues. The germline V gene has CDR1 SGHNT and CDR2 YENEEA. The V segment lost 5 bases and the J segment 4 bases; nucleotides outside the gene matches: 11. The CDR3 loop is CASSLGSLAGAYNEQFF. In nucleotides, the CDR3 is TGTGCCAGCAGCCTAGGATCTCTAGCGGGGGCTTACAATGAGCAGTTCTTC.

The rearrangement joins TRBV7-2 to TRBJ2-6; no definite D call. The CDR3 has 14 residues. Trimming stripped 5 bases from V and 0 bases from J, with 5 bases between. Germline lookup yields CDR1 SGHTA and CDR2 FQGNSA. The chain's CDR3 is CASSLPSGANVLTF. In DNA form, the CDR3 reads TGTGCCAGCAGCCTACCCTCTGGGGCCAACGTCCTGACTTTC.

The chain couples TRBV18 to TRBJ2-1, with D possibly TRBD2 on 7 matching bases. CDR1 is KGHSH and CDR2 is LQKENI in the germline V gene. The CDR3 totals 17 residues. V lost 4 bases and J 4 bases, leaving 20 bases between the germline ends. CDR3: CASSLKPGGAGYNEQFF. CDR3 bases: TGTGCCAGCTCACTAAAGCCGGGGGGCGCGGGGTACAATGAGCAGTTCTTC.

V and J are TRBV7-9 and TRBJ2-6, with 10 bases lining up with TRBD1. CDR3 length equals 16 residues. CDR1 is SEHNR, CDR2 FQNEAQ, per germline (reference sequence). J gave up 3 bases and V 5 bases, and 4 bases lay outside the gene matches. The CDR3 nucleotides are TGTGCCAGCAGCCGGGACAGGGGTTTTGGGGCCAACGTCCTGACTTTC. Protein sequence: CASSRDRGFGANVLTF.

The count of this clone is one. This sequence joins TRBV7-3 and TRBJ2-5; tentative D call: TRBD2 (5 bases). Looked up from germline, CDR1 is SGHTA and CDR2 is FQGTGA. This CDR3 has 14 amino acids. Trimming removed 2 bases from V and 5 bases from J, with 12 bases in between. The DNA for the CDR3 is TGTGCCAGCAGCTTATCTGGCGCGGGCGAGACCCAGTACTTC. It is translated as CASSLSGAGETQYF.

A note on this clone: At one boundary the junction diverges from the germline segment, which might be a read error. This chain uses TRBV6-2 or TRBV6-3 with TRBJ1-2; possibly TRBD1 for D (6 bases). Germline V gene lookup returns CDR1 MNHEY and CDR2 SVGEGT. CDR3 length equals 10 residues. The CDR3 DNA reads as TGTGCCAGCAGCTCCGGGACACCCAGGTTC. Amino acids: CASSSGTPRF.

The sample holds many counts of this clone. The CDR3 spells CASSGGAYEQYF. DNA of the CDR3: TGTGCCAGCAGCGGGGGGGCCTACGAGCAGTACTTC. J is TRBJ2-7 and V is TRBV3-1 (or the pseudogene TRBV3-2); 7 bases fit TRBD2. The trim removed 5 bases at V and 2 bases at J, leaving 0 bases unmatched. Germline assignment: CDR1 LGHDT and CDR2 YNNKEL (reference sequence). This CDR3 contains 12 residues.

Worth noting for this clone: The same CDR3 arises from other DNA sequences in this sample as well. The CDR3 region is CASSLEGGTYEQYF. The CDR3 DNA sequence: TGCGCCAGCAGCTTGGAGGGGGGGACCTACGAGCAGTACTTC. The chain links TRBV5-1 to TRBJ2-7; D is perhaps TRBD2 (7 bases). The V end lost 0 bases, the J end lost 2 bases, and 9 bases lay between the germline ends. The CDR3 extends over 14 amino acids. Germline assignment: CDR1 SGHRS and CDR2 YFSETQ.

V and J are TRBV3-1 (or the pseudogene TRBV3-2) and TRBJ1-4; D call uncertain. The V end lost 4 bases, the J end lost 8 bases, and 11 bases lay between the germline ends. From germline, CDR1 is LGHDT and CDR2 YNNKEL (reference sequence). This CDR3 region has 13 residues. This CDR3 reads CASSPQGREKLFF. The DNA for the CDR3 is TGTGCCAGCAGCCCGCAAGGACGGGAAAAACTGTTTTTT.

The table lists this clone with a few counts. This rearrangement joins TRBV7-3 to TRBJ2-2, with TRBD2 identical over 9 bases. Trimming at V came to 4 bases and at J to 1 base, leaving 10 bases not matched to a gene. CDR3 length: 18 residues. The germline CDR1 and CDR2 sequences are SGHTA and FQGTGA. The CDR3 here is CASSSAAVAGVNTGELFF. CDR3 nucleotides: TGTGCCAGCAGCTCCGCGGCCGTAGCGGGGGTGAACACCGGGGAGCTGTTTTTT.

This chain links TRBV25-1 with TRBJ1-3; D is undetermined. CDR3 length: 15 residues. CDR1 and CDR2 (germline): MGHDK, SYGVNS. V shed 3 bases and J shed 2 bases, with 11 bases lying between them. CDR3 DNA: TGTGCCAGCAGTGACCCCCTAATAGCTGGAAACACCATATATTTT. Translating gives CASSDPLIAGNTIYF.

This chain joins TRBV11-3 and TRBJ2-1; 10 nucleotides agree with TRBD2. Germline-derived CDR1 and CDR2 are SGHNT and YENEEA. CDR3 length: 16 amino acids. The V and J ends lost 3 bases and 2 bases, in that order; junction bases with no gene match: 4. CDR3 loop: CASSFQRGGAYNEQFF. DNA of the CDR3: TGTGCCAGCAGCTTTCAGCGGGGGGGAGCCTACAATGAGCAGTTCTTC.

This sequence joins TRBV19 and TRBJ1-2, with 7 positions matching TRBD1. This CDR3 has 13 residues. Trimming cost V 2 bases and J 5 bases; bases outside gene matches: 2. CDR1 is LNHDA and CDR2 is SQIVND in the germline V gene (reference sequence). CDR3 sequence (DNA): TGTGCCAGTAGTATACAGGGGGGGTATGGCTACACCTTC. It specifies CASSIQGGYGYTF.

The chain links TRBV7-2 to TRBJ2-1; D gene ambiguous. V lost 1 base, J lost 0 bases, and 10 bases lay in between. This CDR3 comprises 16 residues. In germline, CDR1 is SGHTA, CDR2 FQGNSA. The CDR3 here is CASSLVTQRSYNEQFF. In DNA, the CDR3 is TGTGCCAGCAGCTTAGTTACCCAGCGCTCCTACAATGAGCAGTTCTTC.

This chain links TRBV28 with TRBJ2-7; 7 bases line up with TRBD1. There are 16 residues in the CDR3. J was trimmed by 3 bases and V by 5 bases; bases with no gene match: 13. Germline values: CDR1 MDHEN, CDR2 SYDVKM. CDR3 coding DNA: TGTGCCAGCAGTGCGCAGGGGCACAGGGGCTTCTACGAGCAGTACTTC. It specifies CASSAQGHRGFYEQYF.

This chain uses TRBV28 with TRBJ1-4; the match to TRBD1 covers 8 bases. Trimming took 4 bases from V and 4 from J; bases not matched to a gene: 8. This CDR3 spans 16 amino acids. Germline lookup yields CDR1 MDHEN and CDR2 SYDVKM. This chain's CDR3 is CASSYFRTGFNEKLFF. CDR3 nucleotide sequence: TGTGCCAGCAGTTACTTCAGGACAGGGTTTAATGAAAAACTGTTTTTT.

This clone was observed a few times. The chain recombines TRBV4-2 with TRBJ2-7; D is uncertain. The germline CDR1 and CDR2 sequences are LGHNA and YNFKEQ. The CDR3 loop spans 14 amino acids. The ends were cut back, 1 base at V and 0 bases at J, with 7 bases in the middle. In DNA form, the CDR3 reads TGTGCCAGCAGCCAAGGCCTCACCTCCTACGAGCAGTACTTC. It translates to CASSQGLTSYEQYF.

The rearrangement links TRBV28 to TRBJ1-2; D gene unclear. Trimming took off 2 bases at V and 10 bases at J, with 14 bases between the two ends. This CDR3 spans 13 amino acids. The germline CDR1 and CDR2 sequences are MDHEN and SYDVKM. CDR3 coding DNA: TGTGCCAGCAGTTTAGAGAAGGTGAACCTCTACACCTTC. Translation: CASSLEKVNLYTF.

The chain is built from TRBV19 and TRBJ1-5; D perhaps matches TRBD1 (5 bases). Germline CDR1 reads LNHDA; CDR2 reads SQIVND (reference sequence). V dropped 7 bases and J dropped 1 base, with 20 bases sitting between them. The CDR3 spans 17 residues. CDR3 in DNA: TGTGCCAGTACGTCTCTGGGGCTACCCCTGAGCAATCAGCCCCAGCATTTT. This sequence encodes CASTSLGLPLSNQPQHF.

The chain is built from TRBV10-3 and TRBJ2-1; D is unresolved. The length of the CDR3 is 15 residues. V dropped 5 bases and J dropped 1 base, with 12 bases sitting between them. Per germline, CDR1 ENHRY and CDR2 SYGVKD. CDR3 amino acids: CAISSGLESYNEQFF. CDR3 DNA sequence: TGTGCCATCAGTAGTGGGCTTGAATCCTACAATGAGCAGTTCTTC.

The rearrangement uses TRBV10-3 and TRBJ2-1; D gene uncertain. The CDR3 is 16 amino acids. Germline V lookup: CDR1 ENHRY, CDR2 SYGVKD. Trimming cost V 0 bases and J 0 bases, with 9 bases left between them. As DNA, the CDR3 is TGTGCCATCAGTGAGTCAAGCGCGAGCTCCTACAATGAGCAGTTCTTC. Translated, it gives CAISESSASSYNEQFF.

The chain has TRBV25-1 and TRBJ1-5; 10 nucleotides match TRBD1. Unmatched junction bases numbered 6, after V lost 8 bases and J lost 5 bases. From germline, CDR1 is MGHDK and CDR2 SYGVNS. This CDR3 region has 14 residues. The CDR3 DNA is TGTGCCAGCTCTGAGACAGGGGGCTATCAGCCCCAGCATTTT. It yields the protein CASSETGGYQPQHF.